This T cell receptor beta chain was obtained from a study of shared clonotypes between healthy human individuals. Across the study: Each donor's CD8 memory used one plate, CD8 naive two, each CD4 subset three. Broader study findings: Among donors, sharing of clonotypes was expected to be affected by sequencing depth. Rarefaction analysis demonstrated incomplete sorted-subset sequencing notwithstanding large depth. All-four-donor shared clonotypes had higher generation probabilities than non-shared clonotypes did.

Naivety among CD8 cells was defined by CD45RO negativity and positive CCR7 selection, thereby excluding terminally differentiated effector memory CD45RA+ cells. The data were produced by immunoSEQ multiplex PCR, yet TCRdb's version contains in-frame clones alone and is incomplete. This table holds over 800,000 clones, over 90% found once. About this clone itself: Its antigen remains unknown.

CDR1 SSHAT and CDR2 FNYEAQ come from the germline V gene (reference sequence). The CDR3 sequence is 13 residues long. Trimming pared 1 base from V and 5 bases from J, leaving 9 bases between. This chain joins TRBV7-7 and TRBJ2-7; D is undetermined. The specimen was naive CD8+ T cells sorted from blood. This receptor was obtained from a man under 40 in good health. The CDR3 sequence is CASSLVSGDEQYF. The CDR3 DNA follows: TGTGCCAGCAGCTTAGTTTCTGGCGACGAGCAGTACTTC.